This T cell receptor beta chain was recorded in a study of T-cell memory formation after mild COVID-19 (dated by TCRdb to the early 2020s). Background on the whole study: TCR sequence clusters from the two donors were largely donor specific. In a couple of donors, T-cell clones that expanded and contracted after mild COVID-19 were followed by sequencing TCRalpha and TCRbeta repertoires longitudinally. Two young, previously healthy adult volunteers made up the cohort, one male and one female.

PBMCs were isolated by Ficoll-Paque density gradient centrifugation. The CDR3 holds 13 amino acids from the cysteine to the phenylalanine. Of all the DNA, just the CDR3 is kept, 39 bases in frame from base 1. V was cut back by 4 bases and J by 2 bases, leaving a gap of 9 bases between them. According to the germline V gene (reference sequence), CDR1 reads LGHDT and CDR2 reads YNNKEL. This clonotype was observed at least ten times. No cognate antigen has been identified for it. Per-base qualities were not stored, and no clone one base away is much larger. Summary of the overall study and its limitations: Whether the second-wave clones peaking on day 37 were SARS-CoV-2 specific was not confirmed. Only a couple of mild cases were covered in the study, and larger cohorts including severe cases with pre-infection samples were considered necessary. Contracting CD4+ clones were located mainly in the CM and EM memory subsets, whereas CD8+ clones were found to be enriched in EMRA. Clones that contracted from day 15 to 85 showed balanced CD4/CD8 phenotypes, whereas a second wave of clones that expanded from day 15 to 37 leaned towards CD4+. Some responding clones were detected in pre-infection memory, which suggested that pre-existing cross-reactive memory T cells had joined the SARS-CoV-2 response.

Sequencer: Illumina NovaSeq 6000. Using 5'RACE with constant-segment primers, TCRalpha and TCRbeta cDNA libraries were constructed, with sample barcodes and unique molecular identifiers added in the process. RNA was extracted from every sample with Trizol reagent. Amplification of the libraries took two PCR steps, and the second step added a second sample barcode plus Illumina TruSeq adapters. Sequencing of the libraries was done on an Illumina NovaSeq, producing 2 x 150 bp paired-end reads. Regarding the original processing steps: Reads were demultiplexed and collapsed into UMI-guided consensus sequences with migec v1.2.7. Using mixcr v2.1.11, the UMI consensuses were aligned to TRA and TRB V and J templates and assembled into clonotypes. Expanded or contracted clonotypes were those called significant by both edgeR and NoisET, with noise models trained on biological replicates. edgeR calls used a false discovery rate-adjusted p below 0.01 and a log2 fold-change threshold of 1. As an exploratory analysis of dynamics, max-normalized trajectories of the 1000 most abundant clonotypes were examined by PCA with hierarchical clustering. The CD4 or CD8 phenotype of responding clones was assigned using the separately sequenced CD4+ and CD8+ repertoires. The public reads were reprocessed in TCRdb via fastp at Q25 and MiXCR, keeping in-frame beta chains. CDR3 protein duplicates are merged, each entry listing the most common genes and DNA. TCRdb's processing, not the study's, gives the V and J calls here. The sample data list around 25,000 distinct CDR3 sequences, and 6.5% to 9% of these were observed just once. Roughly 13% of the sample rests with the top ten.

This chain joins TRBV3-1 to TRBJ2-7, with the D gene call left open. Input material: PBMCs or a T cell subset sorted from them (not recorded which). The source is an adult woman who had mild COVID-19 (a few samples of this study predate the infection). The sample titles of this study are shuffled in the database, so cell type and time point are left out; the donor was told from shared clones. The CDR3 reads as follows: CASSPASAYEQYF. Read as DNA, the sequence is TGTGCCAGCAGCCCGGCCAGTGCCTACGAGCAGTACTTC.